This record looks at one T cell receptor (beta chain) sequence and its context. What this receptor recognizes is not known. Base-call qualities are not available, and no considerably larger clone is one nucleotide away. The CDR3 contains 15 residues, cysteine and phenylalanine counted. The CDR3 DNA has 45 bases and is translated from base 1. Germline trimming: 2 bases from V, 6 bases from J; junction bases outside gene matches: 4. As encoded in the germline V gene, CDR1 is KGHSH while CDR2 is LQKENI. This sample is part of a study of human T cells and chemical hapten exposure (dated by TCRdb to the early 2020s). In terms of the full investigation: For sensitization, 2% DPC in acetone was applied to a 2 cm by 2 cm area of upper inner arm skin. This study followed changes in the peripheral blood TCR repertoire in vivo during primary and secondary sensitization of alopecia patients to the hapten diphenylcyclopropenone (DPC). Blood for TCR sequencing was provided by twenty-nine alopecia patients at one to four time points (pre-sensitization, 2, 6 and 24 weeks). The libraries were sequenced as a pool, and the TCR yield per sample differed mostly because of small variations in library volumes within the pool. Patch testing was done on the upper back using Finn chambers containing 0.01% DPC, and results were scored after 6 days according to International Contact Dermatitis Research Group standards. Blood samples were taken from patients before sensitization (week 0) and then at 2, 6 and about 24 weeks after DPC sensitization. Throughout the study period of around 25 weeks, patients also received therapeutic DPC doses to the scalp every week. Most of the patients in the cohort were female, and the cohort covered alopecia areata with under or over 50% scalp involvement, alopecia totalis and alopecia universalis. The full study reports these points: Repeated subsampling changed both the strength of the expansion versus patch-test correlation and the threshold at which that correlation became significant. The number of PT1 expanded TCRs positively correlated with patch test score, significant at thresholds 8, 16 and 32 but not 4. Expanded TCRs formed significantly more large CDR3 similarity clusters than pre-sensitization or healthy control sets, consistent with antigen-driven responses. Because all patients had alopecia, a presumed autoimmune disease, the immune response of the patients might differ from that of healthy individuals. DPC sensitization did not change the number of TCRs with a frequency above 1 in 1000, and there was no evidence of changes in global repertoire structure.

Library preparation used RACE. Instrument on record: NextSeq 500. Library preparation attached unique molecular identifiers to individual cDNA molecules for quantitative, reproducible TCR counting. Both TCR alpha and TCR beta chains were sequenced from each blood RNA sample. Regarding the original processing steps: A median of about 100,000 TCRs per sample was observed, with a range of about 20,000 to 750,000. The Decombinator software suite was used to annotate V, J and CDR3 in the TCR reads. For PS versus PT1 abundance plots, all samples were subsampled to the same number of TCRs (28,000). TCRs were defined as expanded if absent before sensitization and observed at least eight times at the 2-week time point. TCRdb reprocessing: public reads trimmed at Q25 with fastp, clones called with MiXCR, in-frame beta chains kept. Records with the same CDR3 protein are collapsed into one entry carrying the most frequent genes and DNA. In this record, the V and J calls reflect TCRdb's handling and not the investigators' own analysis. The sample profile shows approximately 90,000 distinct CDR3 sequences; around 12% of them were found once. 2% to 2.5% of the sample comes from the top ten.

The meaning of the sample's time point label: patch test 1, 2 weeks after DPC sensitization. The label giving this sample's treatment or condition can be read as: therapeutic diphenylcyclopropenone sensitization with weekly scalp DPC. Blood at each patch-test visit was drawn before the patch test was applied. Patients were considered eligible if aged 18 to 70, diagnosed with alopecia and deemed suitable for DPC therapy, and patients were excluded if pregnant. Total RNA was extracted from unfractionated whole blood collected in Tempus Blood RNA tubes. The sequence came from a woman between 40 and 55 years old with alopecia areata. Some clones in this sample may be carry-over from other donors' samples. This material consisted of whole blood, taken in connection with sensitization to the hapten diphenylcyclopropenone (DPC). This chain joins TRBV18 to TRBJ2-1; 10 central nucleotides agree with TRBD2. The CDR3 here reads CASSPWTSGSNEQFF. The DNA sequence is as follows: TGTGCCAGCTCACCATGGACTAGCGGAAGCAATGAGCAGTTCTTC.